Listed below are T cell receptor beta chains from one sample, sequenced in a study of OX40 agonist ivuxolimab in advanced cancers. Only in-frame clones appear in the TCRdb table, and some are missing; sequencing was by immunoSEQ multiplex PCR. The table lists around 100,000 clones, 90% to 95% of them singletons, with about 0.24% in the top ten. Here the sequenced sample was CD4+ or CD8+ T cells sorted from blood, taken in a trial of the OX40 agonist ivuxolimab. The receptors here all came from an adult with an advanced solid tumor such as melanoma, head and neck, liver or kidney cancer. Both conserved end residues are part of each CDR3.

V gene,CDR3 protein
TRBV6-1,CASSEAFPAYEQYF
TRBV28,CASSDGGREQYF
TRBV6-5,CASSYRPYNSPLHF
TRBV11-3,CASSLGLAGGLHTDTQYF
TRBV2,CASSELESGDFNTEAFF
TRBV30,CAWSGGQGQNYGYTF
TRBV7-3,CASMRGGPTGELFF
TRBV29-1,CSVEDSGNTIYF
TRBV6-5,CATSTPEKLFF
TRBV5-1,CASSLAAGVDSPLHF
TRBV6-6,CASSYRGATEAFF
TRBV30,CAWSGIGQPQHF
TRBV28,CASSLSGDATNEKLFF
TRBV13,CASSPSLTGHNNEQFF
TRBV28,CASRPTSGGAQETQYF
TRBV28,CASSFGGGGNTIYF
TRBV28,CASSFYRGVADTQYF
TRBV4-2,CASSQEGRTKNIQYF
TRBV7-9,CASSSYWGYQETQYF
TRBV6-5,CASSQGTTIYF
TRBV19,CASTLDRDQPQHF
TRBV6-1,CASSGAGRGDGNTIYF
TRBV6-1,CASSIEVGAEAFF
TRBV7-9,CASSLGSGNQPQHF
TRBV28,CATAPLDRANQPQHF
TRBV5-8,CASSLKWTGIINEQFF
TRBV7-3,CASSLTASSTYNEQFF
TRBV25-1,CASSDRPRKEYGYTF
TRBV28,CASSPLPSGGVPEQFF
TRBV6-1,CASSPGLAVYNEQFF
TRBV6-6,CASSTPDRGPYGYTF
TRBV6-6,CASAPLGATGELFF
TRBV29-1,CSVEAGGANTIYF
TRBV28,CASSSTGYYGYTF
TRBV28,CASSFWTAINYGYTF
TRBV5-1,CASSYREYTDTQYF
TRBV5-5,CASSPTGVSSGANVLTF
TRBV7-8,CASSFGRSGANVLTF